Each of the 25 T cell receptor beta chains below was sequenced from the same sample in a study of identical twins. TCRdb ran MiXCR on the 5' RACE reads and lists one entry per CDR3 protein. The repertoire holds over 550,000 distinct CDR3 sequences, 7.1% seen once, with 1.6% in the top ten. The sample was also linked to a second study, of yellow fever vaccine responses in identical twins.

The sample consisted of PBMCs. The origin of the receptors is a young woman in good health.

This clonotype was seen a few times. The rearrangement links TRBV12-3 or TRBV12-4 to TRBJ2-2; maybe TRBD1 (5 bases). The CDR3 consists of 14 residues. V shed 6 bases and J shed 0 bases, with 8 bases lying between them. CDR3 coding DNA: TGTGCCAGCAGGAAGGACACGAACACCGGGGAGCTGTTTTTT. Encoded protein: CASRKDTNTGELFF.

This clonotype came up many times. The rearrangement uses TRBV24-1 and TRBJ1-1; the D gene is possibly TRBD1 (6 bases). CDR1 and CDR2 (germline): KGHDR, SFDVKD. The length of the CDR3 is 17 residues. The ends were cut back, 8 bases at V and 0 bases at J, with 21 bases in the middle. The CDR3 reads CATKREQGGHMNTEAFF. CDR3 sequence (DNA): TGTGCCACCAAAAGGGAACAGGGAGGTCACATGAACACTGAAGCTTTCTTT.

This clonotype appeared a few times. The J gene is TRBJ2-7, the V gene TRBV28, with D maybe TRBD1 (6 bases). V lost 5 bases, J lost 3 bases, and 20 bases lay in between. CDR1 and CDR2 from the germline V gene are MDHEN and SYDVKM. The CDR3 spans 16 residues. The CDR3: CASSILRQDLGYEQYF. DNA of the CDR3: TGTGCCAGCAGTATCCTACGACAGGACCTTGGCTACGAGCAGTACTTC.

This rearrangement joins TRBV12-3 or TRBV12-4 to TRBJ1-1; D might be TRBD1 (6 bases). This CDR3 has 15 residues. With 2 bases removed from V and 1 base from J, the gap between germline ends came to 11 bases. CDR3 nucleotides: TGTGCCAGCAGTTTATGGGGGCCTAGGAACACTGAAGCTTTCTTT. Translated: CASSLWGPRNTEAFF.

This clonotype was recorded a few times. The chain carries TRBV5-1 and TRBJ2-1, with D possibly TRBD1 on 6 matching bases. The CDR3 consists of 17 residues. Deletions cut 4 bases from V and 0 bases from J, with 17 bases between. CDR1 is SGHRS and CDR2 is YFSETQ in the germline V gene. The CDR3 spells CASSPDPGHSSYNEQFF. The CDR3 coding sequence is TGCGCCAGCAGCCCTGATCCGGGACACAGCTCCTACAATGAGCAGTTCTTC. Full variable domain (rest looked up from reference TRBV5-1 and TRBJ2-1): KAGVTQTPRYLIKTRGQQVTLSCSPISGHRSVSWYQQTPGQGLQFLFEYFSETQRNKGNFPGRFSGRQFSNSRSEMNVSTLELGDSALYLCASSPDPGHSSYNEQFFGPGTRLTVL.

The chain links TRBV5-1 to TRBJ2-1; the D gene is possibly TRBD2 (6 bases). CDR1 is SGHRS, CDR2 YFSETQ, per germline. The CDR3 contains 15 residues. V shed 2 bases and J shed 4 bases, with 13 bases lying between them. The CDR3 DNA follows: TGCGCCAGCAGCTTACTAAGCGGGCCTTACAATGAGCAGTTCTTC. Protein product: CASSLLSGPYNEQFF.

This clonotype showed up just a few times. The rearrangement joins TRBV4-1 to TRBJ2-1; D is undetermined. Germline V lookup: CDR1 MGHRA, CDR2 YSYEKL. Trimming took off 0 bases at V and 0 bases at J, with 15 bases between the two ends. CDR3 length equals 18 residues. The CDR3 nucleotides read TGCGCCAGCAGCCAAGAGCCGCAACGTTTGGGCTCCTACAATGAGCAGTTCTTC. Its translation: CASSQEPQRLGSYNEQFF.

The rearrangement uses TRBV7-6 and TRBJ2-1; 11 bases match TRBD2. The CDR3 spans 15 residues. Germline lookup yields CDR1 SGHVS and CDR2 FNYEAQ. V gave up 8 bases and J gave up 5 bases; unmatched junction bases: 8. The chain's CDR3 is CASAHLAGGHNEQFF. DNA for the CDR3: TGTGCCAGCGCCCACCTAGCGGGAGGTCACAATGAGCAGTTCTTC.

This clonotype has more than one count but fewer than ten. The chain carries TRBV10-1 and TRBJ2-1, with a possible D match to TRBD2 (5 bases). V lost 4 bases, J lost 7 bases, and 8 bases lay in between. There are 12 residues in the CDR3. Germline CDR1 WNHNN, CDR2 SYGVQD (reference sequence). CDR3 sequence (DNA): TGCGCCAGCAGTGGCACTAGAAATGAGCAGTTCTTC. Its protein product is CASSGTRNEQFF.

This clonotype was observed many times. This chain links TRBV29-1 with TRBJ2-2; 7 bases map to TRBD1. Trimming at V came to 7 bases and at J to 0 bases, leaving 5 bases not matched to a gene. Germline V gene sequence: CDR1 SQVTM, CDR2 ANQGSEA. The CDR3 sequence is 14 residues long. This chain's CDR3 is CSATGVTNTGELFF. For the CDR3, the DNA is TGCAGCGCCACAGGGGTGACGAACACCGGGGAGCTGTTTTTT.

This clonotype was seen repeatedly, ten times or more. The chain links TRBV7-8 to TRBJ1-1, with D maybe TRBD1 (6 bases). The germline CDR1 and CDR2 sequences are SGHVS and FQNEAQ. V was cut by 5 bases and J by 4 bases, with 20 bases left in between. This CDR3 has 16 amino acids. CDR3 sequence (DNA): TGTGCCAGCAGCGGCCGGACAGATGGATTGGGCACTGAAGCTTTCTTT. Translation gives CASSGRTDGLGTEAFF.

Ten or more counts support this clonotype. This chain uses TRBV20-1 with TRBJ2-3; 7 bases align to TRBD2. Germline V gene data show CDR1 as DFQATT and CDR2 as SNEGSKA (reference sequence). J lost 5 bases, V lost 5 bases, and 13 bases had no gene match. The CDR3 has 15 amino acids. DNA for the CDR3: TGCAGTGCTGAGAGATGGGACTGGGGGGGAGATACGCAGTATTTT. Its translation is CSAERWDWGGDTQYF.

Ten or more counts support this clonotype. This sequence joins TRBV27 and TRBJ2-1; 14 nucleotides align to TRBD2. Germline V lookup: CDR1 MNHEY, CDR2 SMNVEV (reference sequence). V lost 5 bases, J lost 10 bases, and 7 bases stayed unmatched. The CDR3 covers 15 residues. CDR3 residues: CASSPGLAGVREQFF. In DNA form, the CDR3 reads TGTGCCAGCAGTCCGGGACTAGCGGGAGTTCGGGAGCAGTTCTTC.

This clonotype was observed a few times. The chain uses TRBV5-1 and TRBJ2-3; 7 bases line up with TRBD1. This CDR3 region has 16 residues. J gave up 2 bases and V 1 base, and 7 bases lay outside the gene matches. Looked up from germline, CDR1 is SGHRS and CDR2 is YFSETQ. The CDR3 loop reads CASSLSGQKPTDTQYF. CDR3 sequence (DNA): TGCGCCAGCAGCTTGTCGGGACAGAAACCCACAGATACGCAGTATTTT.

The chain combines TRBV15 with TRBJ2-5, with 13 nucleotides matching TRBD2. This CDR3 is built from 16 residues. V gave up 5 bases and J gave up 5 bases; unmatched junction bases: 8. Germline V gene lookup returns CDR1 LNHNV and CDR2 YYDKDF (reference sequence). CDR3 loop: CATSLGTSGAGETQYF. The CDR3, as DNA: TGTGCCACCAGCCTCGGGACTAGCGGGGCGGGGGAGACCCAGTACTTC. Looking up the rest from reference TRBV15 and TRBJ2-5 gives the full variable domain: DAMVIQNPRYQVTQFGKPVTLSCSQTLNHNVMYWYQQKSSQAPKLLFHYYDKDFNNEADTPDNFQSRRPNTSFCFLDIRSPGLGDTAMYLCATSLGTSGAGETQYFGPGTRLLVL.

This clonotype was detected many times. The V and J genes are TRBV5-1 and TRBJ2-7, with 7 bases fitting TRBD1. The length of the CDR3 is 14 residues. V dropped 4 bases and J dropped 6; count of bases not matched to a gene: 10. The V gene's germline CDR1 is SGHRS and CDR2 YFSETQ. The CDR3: CASSVKQGMGEQYF. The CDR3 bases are TGCGCCAGCAGCGTAAAACAGGGGATGGGCGAGCAGTACTTC.

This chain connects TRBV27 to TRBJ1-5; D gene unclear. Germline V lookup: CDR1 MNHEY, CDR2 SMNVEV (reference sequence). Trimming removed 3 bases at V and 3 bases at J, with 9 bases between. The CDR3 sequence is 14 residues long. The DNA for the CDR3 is TGTGCCAGCAGTTTCAATGGGGTCAATCAGCCCCAGCATTTT. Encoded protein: CASSFNGVNQPQHF.

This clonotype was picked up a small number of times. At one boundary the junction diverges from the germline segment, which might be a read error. The CDR3 region is CSGAVGQGNGKLFF. The CDR3, as DNA: TGCAGCGGGGCCGTGGGACAGGGGAATGGAAAACTGTTTTTT. This rearrangement joins TRBV29-1 to TRBJ1-4; 10 nucleotides agree with TRBD1. The CDR3 runs to 14 residues. In germline, CDR1 is SQVTM, CDR2 ANQGSEA. The full variable domain, in which reference TRBV29-1 and TRBJ1-4 provide the parts outside the CDR3, is SAVISQKPSRDICQRGTSLTIQCQVDSQVTMMFWYRQQPGQSLTLIATANQGSEATYESGFVIDKFPISRPNLTFSTLTVSNMSPEDSSIYLCSGAVGQGNGKLFFGSGTQLSVL.

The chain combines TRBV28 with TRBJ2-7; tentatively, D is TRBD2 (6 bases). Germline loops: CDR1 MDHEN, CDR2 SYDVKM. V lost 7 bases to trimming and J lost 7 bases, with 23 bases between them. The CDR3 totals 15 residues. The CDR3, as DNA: TGTGCCAGCAACCTACAGGAGGGTCCAACTCGGGAGCAGTACTTC. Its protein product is CASNLQEGPTREQYF. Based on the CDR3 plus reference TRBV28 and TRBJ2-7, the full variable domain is DVKVTQSSRYLVKRTGEKVFLECVQDMDHENMFWYRQDPGLGLRLIYFSYDVKMKEKGDIPEGYSVSREKKERFSLILESASTNQTSMYLCASNLQEGPTREQYFGPGTRLTVT.

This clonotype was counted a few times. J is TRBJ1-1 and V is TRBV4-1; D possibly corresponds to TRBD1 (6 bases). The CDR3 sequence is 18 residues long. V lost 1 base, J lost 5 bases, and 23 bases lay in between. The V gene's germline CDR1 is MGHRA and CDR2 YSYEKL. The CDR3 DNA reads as TGCGCCAGCAGCCAAGGGCGAGGATACGGGGGGCGATGGACTGAAGCTTTCTTT. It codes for CASSQGRGYGGRWTEAFF.

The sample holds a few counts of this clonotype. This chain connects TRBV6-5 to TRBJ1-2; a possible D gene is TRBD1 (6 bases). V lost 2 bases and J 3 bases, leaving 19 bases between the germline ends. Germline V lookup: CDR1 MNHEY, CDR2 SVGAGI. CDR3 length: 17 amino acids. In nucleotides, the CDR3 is TGTGCCAGCAGTTACGGCCTCGCGGGGGCCCCCTACTATGGCTACACCTTC. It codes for CASSYGLAGAPYYGYTF.

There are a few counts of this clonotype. The CDR3 spells CASSLGPGPHLAKNIQYF. DNA for the CDR3: TGTGCCAGCAGCTTAGGTCCGGGCCCCCATCTAGCCAAAAACATTCAGTACTTC. The J gene is TRBJ2-4, the V gene TRBV11-2; D is uncertain. The CDR3 consists of 18 residues. Trimming took off 1 base at V and 0 bases at J, with 16 bases between the two ends. Germline V lookup: CDR1 SGHAT, CDR2 FQNNGV.

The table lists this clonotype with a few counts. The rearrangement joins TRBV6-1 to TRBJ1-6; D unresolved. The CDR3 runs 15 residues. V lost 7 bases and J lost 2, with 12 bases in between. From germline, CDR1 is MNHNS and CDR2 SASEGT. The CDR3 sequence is CASTPRVPYNSPLHF. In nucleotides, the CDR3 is TGTGCCAGCACCCCGAGAGTACCCTATAATTCACCCCTCCACTTT.

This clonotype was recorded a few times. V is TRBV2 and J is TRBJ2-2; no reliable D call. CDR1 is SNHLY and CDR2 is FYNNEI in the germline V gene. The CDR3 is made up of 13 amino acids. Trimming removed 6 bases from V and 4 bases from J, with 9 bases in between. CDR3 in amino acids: CASRLWVTGELFF. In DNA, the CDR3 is TGTGCCAGCAGACTTTGGGTCACCGGGGAGCTGTTTTTT.

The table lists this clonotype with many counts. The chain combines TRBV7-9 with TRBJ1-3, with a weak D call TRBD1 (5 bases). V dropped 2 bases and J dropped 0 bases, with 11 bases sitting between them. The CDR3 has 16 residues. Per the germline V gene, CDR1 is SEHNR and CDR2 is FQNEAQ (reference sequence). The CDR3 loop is CASSLTGRDSGNTIYF. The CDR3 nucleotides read TGTGCCAGCAGCTTAACAGGAAGGGACTCTGGAAACACCATATATTTT.